These 19 T cell receptor beta chains share one sample of origin, sequenced in a study of cytomegalovirus exposure and HLA in healthy donors. PCR was performed using 60 Vbeta and 13 Jbeta primers. The table came from immunoSEQ multiplex PCR; TCRdb's copy has only in-frame clones and leaves some out. The table has roughly 120,000 clones, around 68% seen once. Sequencing used PBMCs. These receptors came from a woman between 45 and 60 years old in good health and CMV-seropositive.

The chain links TRBV19 to TRBJ1-5; 7 bases match TRBD1. The CDR3 sequence is 12 residues long. The germline V gene encodes CDR1 LNHDA and CDR2 SQIVND (reference sequence). Losses at the gene ends were 10 bases for V and 2 bases for J; bases not matched to a gene: 2. CDR3 residues: CATGGRNQPQHF. The CDR3 DNA reads TGTGCCACAGGGGGTCGCAATCAGCCCCAGCATTTT.

V is TRBV5-1 and J is TRBJ2-6; the D gene is possibly TRBD2 (6 bases). CDR3 length: 18 amino acids. V shed 0 bases and J shed 0 bases, with 13 bases lying between them. CDR1 SGHRS and CDR2 YFSETQ come from the germline V gene. In DNA form, the CDR3 reads TGCGCCAGCAGCTTGGTGGGGGGACTCAACTCTGGGGCCAACGTCCTGACTTTC. Amino acid sequence: CASSLVGGLNSGANVLTF.

V and J are TRBV4-3 and TRBJ2-7; weak D call: TRBD2 (5 bases). CDR1 is LGHNA, CDR2 YSLEER, per germline. This CDR3 spans 14 amino acids. V was pared by 0 bases and J by 3 bases, with 9 bases between. CDR3: CASSQERGYYEQYF. CDR3 DNA: TGCGCCAGCAGCCAAGAACGAGGGTACTACGAGCAGTACTTC.

The chain links TRBV15 to TRBJ2-1; TRBD2 aligns across 7 bases. Germline V gene data show CDR1 as LNHNV and CDR2 as YYDKDF (reference sequence). This CDR3 is built from 16 residues. V trimming: 7 bases; J trimming: 6 bases; junction bases outside the gene matches: 15. CDR3: CATKYSGGHPANEQFF. The CDR3 DNA reads as TGTGCCACCAAATACTCGGGAGGCCACCCCGCCAATGAGCAGTTCTTC.

This rearrangement joins TRBV19 to TRBJ1-5; D may be TRBD1 (5 bases). CDR1 and CDR2 from the germline V gene are LNHDA and SQIVND (reference sequence). Trimming cost V 5 bases and J 2 bases, with 10 bases left between them. The CDR3 extends over 14 amino acids. CDR3 region: CASSQGWGNQPQHF. Here the CDR3 DNA reads TGTGCCAGTAGTCAGGGATGGGGCAATCAGCCCCAGCATTTT.

This clone occurred a few times. V and J are TRBV7-2 and TRBJ2-5; 8 positions agree with TRBD1. V trimming: 3 bases; J trimming: 1 base; junction bases outside the gene matches: 4. Per the germline V gene, CDR1 is SGHTA and CDR2 is FQGNSA. The CDR3 spans 15 residues. CDR3 DNA sequence: TGTGCCAGCAGCTTGCAACAGGGGGGCCAAGAGACCCAGTACTTC. Translation gives CASSLQQGGQETQYF.

V is TRBV6-5 and J is TRBJ2-2, with D possibly matching TRBD1 (5 bases). The CDR3 covers 15 residues. Germline assignment: CDR1 MNHEY and CDR2 SVGAGI. With 5 bases removed from V and 6 bases from J, the gap between germline ends came to 16 bases. The CDR3 here is CASSAQFPRAGELFF. CDR3 DNA: TGTGCCAGCAGTGCTCAATTTCCCAGGGCCGGGGAGCTGTTTTTT.

This clone has more than one count but fewer than ten. The chain carries TRBV6-4 and TRBJ2-6; TRBD1 aligns across 7 bases. Losses at the gene ends were 0 bases for V and 2 bases for J; bases not matched to a gene: 4. CDR1 is MRHNA, CDR2 SNTAGT, per germline. CDR3 length: 17 residues. The CDR3 bases are TGTGCCAGCAGTGACTCGTACACAGGGGCTGGGGCCAACGTCCTGACTTTC. It codes for CASSDSYTGAGANVLTF.

The CDR3 reads CASRDRDRGGIYSNQPQHF. The CDR3 DNA sequence: TGTGCCAGTAGAGACCGGGACAGGGGTGGGATCTATAGCAATCAGCCCCAGCATTTT. The chain links TRBV19 to TRBJ1-5, with 10 positions matching TRBD1. The CDR3 has 19 amino acids. V dropped 6 bases and J dropped 0; count of bases not matched to a gene: 14. Germline CDR1 and CDR2: LNHDA and SQIVND (reference sequence).

This clone was observed a handful of times. The J gene is TRBJ2-1, the V gene TRBV19, with TRBD2 matching 8 bases. The germline CDR1 and CDR2 sequences are LNHDA and SQIVND (reference sequence). This CDR3 spans 14 amino acids. Unmatched junction bases numbered 7, after V lost 3 bases and J lost 9 bases. Written as DNA, the CDR3 is TGTGCCAGTAGTATTACCGGGACTAGGAGTGAGCAGTTCTTC. Residues: CASSITGTRSEQFF. Supplemented by reference TRBV19 and TRBJ2-1, the full variable domain reads DGGITQSPKYLFRKEGQNVTLSCEQNLNHDAMYWYRQDPGQGLRLIYYSQIVNDFQKGDIAEGYSVSREKKESFPLTVTSAQKNPTAFYLCASSITGTRSEQFFGPGTRLTVL.

The chain uses TRBV15 and TRBJ2-5, with no clear D. The V and J ends lost 3 bases and 3 bases respectively, with 11 bases between them. This CDR3 has 14 residues. CDR1 LNHNV and CDR2 YYDKDF come from the germline V gene (reference sequence). The CDR3 nucleotides are TGTGCCACCAGCAGTACTAAAAGCGAAGAGACCCAGTACTTC. This gives the protein CATSSTKSEETQYF.

This clone came up once. CDR3 DNA sequence: TGTGCCAGCAGCCGCCGCCGGACTAGCGGGGGCTACAATGAGCAGTTCTTC. It is translated as CASSRRRTSGGYNEQFF. The chain recombines TRBV7-2 with TRBJ2-1, with TRBD2 matching over 13 bases. Looked up from germline, CDR1 is SGHTA and CDR2 is FQGNSA. V was clipped by 5 bases and J by 3 bases; unmatched bases: 7. The CDR3 runs 17 residues.

The J gene is TRBJ1-6, the V gene TRBV4-1; perhaps TRBD1 as D (6 bases). Germline CDR1 reads MGHRA; CDR2 reads YSYEKL. The CDR3 has 16 residues. V was clipped by 0 bases and J by 6 bases, with 12 bases between them. The CDR3 protein is CASSQDAQGVNSPLHF. The CDR3 nucleotides are TGCGCCAGCAGCCAAGACGCACAGGGAGTTAATTCACCCCTCCACTTT.

This chain uses TRBV7-2 with TRBJ2-3, with D uncertain. The CDR3 has 16 residues. Trimming took off 4 bases at V and 6 bases at J, with 20 bases between the two ends. CDR1 is SGHTA and CDR2 is FQGNSA in the germline V gene. The CDR3 region is CASSSTAGQAHDTQYF. Written as DNA, the CDR3 is TGTGCCAGCAGCTCCACCGCTGGGCAGGCCCACGATACGCAGTATTTT.

The V gene is TRBV14, the J gene TRBJ1-1; the match to TRBD1 covers 7 bases. This CDR3 has 14 amino acids. J gave up 1 base and V 7 bases, and 6 bases lay outside the gene matches. Germline V gene lookup returns CDR1 SGHDN and CDR2 FVKESK. The CDR3: CASNPTGRNTEAFF. The CDR3 region has the DNA TGTGCCAGCAACCCGACAGGGCGGAACACTGAAGCTTTCTTT.

The V gene is TRBV19, the J gene TRBJ1-1; 9 bases line up with TRBD1. CDR3 length equals 13 residues. CDR1 LNHDA and CDR2 SQIVND come from the germline V gene (reference sequence). J gave up 11 bases and V 3 bases, and 7 bases lay outside the gene matches. CDR3 nucleotide sequence: TGTGCCAGTAGTATTTTCAGGACAGGGGAGGCTTTCTTT. Protein sequence: CASSIFRTGEAFF.

The gene calls are TRBV18 and TRBJ2-3, with 8 bases identical to TRBD1. Trimming took 2 bases from V and 4 from J; bases not matched to a gene: 2. The CDR3 spans 14 residues. Germline V CDR1 and CDR2: KGHSH, LQKENI. The CDR3 loop reads CASSPSQGADTQYF. CDR3 coding DNA: TGTGCCAGCTCACCATCACAGGGGGCAGATACGCAGTATTTT.

The rearrangement links TRBV4-3 to TRBJ1-4; 8 bases line up with TRBD1. This CDR3 is 15 amino acids long. CDR1 and CDR2 from the germline V gene are LGHNA and YSLEER. After removal of 1 base from V and 6 bases from J, the junction contained 4 bases not matched to a gene. The CDR3 DNA reads TGCGCCAGCAGCCAAGTCTGGGGACAGGATGAAAAACTGTTTTTT. It codes for CASSQVWGQDEKLFF.

CDR3 residues: CASSFDLMTGGETQYF. CDR3 bases: TGTGCCAGCAGCTTCGATCTCATGACAGGGGGAGAGACCCAGTACTTC. V gene TRBV7-2 combines with J gene TRBJ2-5, with 9 bases aligning to TRBD1. After removal of 3 bases from V and 4 bases from J, the junction contained 9 bases not matched to a gene. Germline assignment: CDR1 SGHTA and CDR2 FQGNSA. This CDR3 is 16 amino acids long. Drawing the rest from reference TRBV7-2 and TRBJ2-5, the complete variable domain is GAGVSQSPSNKVTEKGKDVELRCDPISGHTALYWYRQSLGQGLEFLIYFQGNSAPDKSGLPSDRFSAERTGGSVSTLTIQRTQQEDSAVYLCASSFDLMTGGETQYFGPGTRLLVL.